Following are 24 T cell receptor beta chains from one sample sequenced in a study of tumor-infiltrating lymphocytes in oesophageal squamous cell carcinoma (dated by TCRdb to the mid-2010s). The library came from PCR. Sequencing instrument: Illumina HiSeq 2000. Starting from the raw public reads, TCRdb applied fastp trimming at Q25, assembled clones with MiXCR and retained in-frame beta chains. Rows are unified per CDR3 protein, each entry keeping the most common DNA and genes. This sample gives 15,000 to 20,000 distinct CDR3 sequences in total; around half of them show up just once. Clones ranked in the top ten supply around 20% of the sample. The sequencing input was esophageal tumor tissue. The source of these receptors is a male donor with esophageal squamous cell carcinoma.

The J gene is TRBJ2-1, the V gene TRBV7-9, with D perhaps TRBD2 (5 bases). V lost 5 bases to trimming and J lost 8 bases, with 16 bases between them. The CDR3 is made up of 14 amino acids. Germline lookup yields CDR1 SEHNR and CDR2 FQNEAQ (reference sequence). CDR3 sequence: CASSAPRGGHEQFF. CDR3 DNA: TGTGCCAGCAGCGCCCCTCGGGGTGGCCATGAGCAGTTCTTC.

This clonotype was found many times. The chain is built from TRBV5-8 and TRBJ1-2; no clear D. The length of the CDR3 is 11 residues. In germline, CDR1 is SGHTS, CDR2 YDEGEE. V lost 0 bases and J lost 7, with 4 bases in between. Here the CDR3 DNA reads TGTGCCAGCAGCTTGGTGGGTGGCTACACCTTC. This gives the protein CASSLVGGYTF.

This clonotype was observed many times. The chain uses TRBV7-6 and TRBJ2-5; D unclear. The assigned J gene may be wrong: the sequence end matches TRBJ2-7 better. The CDR3 has 11 amino acids. The germline V gene has CDR1 SGHVS and CDR2 FNYEAQ. The CDR3, as DNA: TGTGCCAGCAGCCCAGGAACCGAGCAGTACTTC. This gives the protein CASSPGTEQYF.

This clonotype has ten or more counts. The chain carries TRBV5-1 and TRBJ2-7; D call uncertain. The CDR3 is 14 amino acids. Germline V gives CDR1 SGHRS, CDR2 YFSETQ. V was clipped by 7 bases and J by 7 bases, with 21 bases between them. This CDR3 is CASSSTLRSQEQYF. The CDR3 DNA is TGCGCCAGCTCCTCTACTCTACGATCCCAAGAGCAGTACTTC.

This clonotype came up many times. The chain carries TRBV19 and TRBJ2-3, with unresolved D. Germline values: CDR1 LNHDA, CDR2 SQIVND (reference sequence). The CDR3 is made up of 16 amino acids. V was pared by 6 bases and J by 2 bases, with 18 bases between. DNA for the CDR3: TGTGCCAGTAGACCCACTCTTGCCACACCCACAGATACGCAGTATTTT. Protein: CASRPTLATPTDTQYF. Looking up the rest from reference TRBV19 and TRBJ2-3 gives the full variable domain: DGGITQSPKYLFRKEGQNVTLSCEQNLNHDAMYWYRQDPGQGLRLIYYSQIVNDFQKGDIAEGYSVSREKKESFPLTVTSAQKNPTAFYLCASRPTLATPTDTQYFGPGTRLTVL.

This clonotype has a handful of counts. The CDR3 end shows no conserved phenylalanine or tryptophan, and so a read error is likely. No DNA is shown, since the ends of the CDR3 on it are uncertain; the CDR3 is the one TCRdb lists. This chain uses TRBV6-1 with TRBJ2-7; the tabulated D call, TRBD1, remains unverified against the DNA. With termini counted, the CDR3 has 15 amino acids. The germline gives CDR1 MNHNS, CDR2 SASEGT. The CDR3 reads CASSSDISYGYTFGS.

This chain joins TRBV6-5 and TRBJ2-2; D is unresolved. CDR1 and CDR2 from the germline V gene are MNHEY and SVGAGI. CDR3 length: 12 residues. V was clipped by 7 bases and J by 4 bases, with 7 bases between them. The CDR3 reads CASTQRTGELFF. CDR3 bases: TGTGCCAGCACTCAACGCACCGGGGAGCTGTTTTTT.

J is TRBJ2-7 and V is TRBV7-2; no clear D. The germline CDR1 and CDR2 sequences are SGHTA and FQGNSA. Trimming pared 1 base from V and 6 bases from J, leaving 13 bases between. The length of the CDR3 is 14 residues. CDR3 protein: CASSLGASSGEQYF. The CDR3 DNA follows: TGTGCCAGCAGCTTAGGCGCTAGTTCCGGCGAGCAGTACTTC.

About this clonotype itself: Since the CDR3 does not end with the conserved phenylalanine or tryptophan, this likely comes from a read error. The DNA is omitted, as the CDR3 cannot be located on it reliably, and the CDR3 follows TCRdb's listing. V and J are TRBV7-8 and TRBJ2-5; TRBD1 is taken as the D call from the table, unchecked against the DNA. Germline-derived CDR1 and CDR2 are SGHVS and FQNEAQ. The CDR3 is 17 residues long, ends included. CDR3 amino acids: CASSEGQGPSYEQYFGN.

J is TRBJ2-4 and V is TRBV7-6, with D maybe TRBD2 (7 bases). Matching the DNA end better, TRBJ2-7 makes the J call doubtful. The length of the CDR3 is 16 residues. The V gene's germline CDR1 is SGHVS and CDR2 FNYEAQ. CDR3 amino acids: CASSLQIGGAVYEQYF. CDR3 in DNA: TGTGCCAGCAGCTTACAAATTGGGGGGGCAGTCTACGAGCAGTACTTC.

This clonotype was detected ten times or more. This could be a read error, since a much larger clone is one nucleotide away. The V and J genes are TRBV7-2 and TRBJ2-7; 12 bases fit TRBD2. The J call is uncertain, as TRBJ2-1 better fits the DNA end. The CDR3 consists of 15 residues. The germline CDR1 and CDR2 sequences are SGHTA and FQGNSA. DNA for the CDR3: TGTGCCAGCAGCACCCGACTAGCGGGAGCCTACGAGCAGTTCTTC. Translated: CASSTRLAGAYEQFF.

This clonotype appeared many times. The chain is built from TRBV28 and TRBJ2-1; 7 bases are a match to TRBD2. The germline V gene encodes CDR1 MDHEN and CDR2 SYDVKM. The V and J ends lost 5 bases and 4 bases, in that order; junction bases with no gene match: 5. There are 14 residues in the CDR3. CDR3 bases: TGTGCCAGCAGTCGGCGGGAGTCATACAATGAGCAGTTCTTC. Amino acid sequence: CASSRRESYNEQFF.

Comments on this clonotype: The CDR3 ends on some other residue instead of the conserved phenylalanine or tryptophan, so this is likely a read error. The DNA is left out, because the CDR3 cannot be placed on it with certainty; the CDR3 is given as TCRdb lists it. The chain recombines TRBV7-2 with TRBJ2-7; the table's D call, TRBD2, was not checked against the DNA. Per the germline V gene, CDR1 is SGHTA and CDR2 is FQGNSA. Inclusive of both ends, the CDR3 amounts to 13 amino acids. CDR3 residues: CASSPGTTQYFGN.

The chain is built from TRBV6-6 and TRBJ2-3; weak D call: TRBD2 (7 bases). TRBJ2-7 explains the end of the DNA better; the J call may be wrong. From germline, CDR1 is MNHNY and CDR2 SVGAGI (reference sequence). CDR3 size: 17 residues. CDR3 coding DNA: TGTGCCAGCAGTTACTCCTCACGTTGGACGGGGGGCGATGAGCAGTACTTC. Residues: CASSYSSRWTGGDEQYF.

Remarks on this clonotype: A read error is likely, as this CDR3 ends without the conserved phenylalanine or tryptophan. The rearrangement uses TRBV27 and TRBJ2-2; 8 bases align to TRBD1. This CDR3 region has 15 residues. Germline V gene data show CDR1 as MNHEY and CDR2 as SMNVEV (reference sequence). J lost 5 bases, V lost 7 bases, and 9 bases had no gene match. The CDR3 sequence is CASTPGTGYTGELFS. In DNA form, the CDR3 reads TGTGCCAGCACCCCCGGGACAGGTTATACCGGGGAGCTGTTTTCT.

This clonotype has just a few counts. CDR3 nucleotide sequence: TGTGCCAGCAGCTTCGAGGGACTACTCGATACCTACAATGAGCAGTTCTTC. Translating it yields CASSFEGLLDTYNEQFF. V gene TRBV7-8 combines with J gene TRBJ2-1, with 7 bases aligning to TRBD2. The length of the CDR3 is 17 residues. The V gene's germline CDR1 is SGHVS and CDR2 FQNEAQ. V trimming: 3 bases; J trimming: 2 bases; junction bases outside the gene matches: 10. Full variable domain (missing parts from reference TRBV7-8 and TRBJ2-1): GAGVSQSPRYKVAKRGQDVALRCDPISGHVSLFWYQQALGQGPEFLTYFQNEAQLDKSGLPSDRFFAERPEGSVSTLKIQRTQQEDSAVYLCASSFEGLLDTYNEQFFGPGTRLTVL.

V is TRBV7-9 and J is TRBJ2-5; no clear D. The last part of the DNA fits TRBJ2-1 better; the J call may be wrong. Germline loops: CDR1 SEHNR, CDR2 FQNEAQ (reference sequence). The CDR3 extends over 15 amino acids. This chain's CDR3 is CASSLASPRTEEQFF. As DNA, the CDR3 is TGTGCCAGCAGCTTAGCTAGCCCCAGAACGGAGGAGCAGTTCTTC.

This clonotype appeared many times. The V gene is TRBV6-1, the J gene TRBJ2-1; 8 bases are shared with TRBD1. V gave up 7 bases and J gave up 10 bases; unmatched junction bases: 12. This CDR3 spans 14 amino acids. The germline V gene encodes CDR1 MNHNS and CDR2 SASEGT. The DNA of the CDR3 is TGTGCCAGCAAAGTCGACAGGGGTAGAGAGGAGCAGTTCTTC. Translating it yields CASKVDRGREEQFF.

A few counts support this clonotype. The chain links TRBV7-9 to TRBJ2-5, with no clear D. From germline, CDR1 is SEHNR and CDR2 FQNEAQ (reference sequence). The V end lost 5 bases, the J end lost 5 bases, and 9 bases lay between the germline ends. The CDR3 runs to 12 residues. CDR3 coding DNA: TGTGCCAGCAGCCCCCACGCTGAGACCCAGTACTTC. It encodes CASSPHAETQYF.

The chain links TRBV6-5 to TRBJ1-6, with a possible D match to TRBD1 (6 bases). V was shortened by 2 bases and J by 14 bases, with 10 bases between the two germline ends. In germline, CDR1 is MNHEY, CDR2 SVGAGI. The CDR3 is 12 amino acids. The CDR3 protein is CASSYVQGALHF. CDR3 nucleotides: TGTGCCAGCAGTTACGTACAGGGTGCCCTCCACTTT.

This clonotype has just a few counts. Since a much larger clone is just one base distant, this may be a read error. This chain uses TRBV20-1 with TRBJ2-5, with 10 bases that match TRBD2. This CDR3 has 14 residues. The germline V gene has CDR1 DFQATT and CDR2 SNEGSKA (reference sequence). Losses at the gene ends were 4 bases for V and 11 bases for J; bases not matched to a gene: 13. The CDR3 protein is CSAMVLAGRNEQYF. CDR3 DNA sequence: TGCAGTGCTATGGTACTAGCGGGAAGGAATGAGCAGTACTTC.

V and J are TRBV5-6 and TRBJ2-1; 10 bases align to TRBD2. This CDR3 has 16 amino acids. V trimming: 2 bases; J trimming: 2 bases; junction bases outside the gene matches: 4. Looked up from germline, CDR1 is SGHDT and CDR2 is YYEEEE. The CDR3 bases are TGTGCCAGCAGCTTAGGAGCGGGGGGGACCTACAATGAGCAGTTCTTC. Its translation is CASSLGAGGTYNEQFF.

This clonotype has at least ten counts. V and J are TRBV7-9 and TRBJ1-6; D call uncertain. Trimming took 5 bases from V and 7 from J, leaving 9 bases between them. Germline V gene lookup returns CDR1 SEHNR and CDR2 FQNEAQ (reference sequence). The CDR3 covers 13 residues. This CDR3 is CASSLLANSPLHF. The DNA for the CDR3 is TGTGCCAGCAGCCTATTGGCGAATTCACCCCTCCACTTT.

J is TRBJ1-1 and V is TRBV18; D remains ambiguous. The V and J ends lost 2 bases and 1 base respectively, with 11 bases between them. The CDR3 is 15 residues long. The germline V gene encodes CDR1 KGHSH and CDR2 LQKENI. CDR3 DNA sequence: TGTGCCAGCTCACCAGACCGACTATCGAACACTGAAGCTTTCTTT. Translated: CASSPDRLSNTEAFF.